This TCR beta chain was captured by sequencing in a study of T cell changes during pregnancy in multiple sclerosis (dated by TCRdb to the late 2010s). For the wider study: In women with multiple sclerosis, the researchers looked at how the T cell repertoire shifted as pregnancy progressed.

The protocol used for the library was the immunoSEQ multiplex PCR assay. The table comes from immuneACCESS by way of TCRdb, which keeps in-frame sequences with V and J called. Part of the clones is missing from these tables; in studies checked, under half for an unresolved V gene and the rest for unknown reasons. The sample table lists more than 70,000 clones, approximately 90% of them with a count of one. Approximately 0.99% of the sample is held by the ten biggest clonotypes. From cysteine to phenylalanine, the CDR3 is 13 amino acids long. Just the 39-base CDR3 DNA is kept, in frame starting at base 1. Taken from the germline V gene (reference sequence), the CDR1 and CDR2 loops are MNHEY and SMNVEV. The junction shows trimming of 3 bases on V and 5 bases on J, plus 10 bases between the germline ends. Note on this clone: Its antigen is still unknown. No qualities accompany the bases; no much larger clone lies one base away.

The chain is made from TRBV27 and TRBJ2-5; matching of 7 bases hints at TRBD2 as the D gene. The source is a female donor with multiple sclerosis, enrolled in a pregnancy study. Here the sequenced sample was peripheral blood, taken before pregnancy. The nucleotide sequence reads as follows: TGTGCCAGCAGTTTTGGGGGGGCGGAGACCCAGTACTTC. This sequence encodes CASSFGGAETQYF.